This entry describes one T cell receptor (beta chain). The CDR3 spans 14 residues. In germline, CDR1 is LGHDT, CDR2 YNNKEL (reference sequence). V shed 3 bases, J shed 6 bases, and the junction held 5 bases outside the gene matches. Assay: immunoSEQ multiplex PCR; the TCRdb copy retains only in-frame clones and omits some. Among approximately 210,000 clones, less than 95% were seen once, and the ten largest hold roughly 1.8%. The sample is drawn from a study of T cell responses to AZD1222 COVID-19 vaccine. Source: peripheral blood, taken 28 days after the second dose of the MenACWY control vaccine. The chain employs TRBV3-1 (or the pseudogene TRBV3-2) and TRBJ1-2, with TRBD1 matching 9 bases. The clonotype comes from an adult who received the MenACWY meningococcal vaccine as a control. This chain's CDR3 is CASSQWDRDHGYTF. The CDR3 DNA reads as TGTGCCAGCAGCCAGTGGGACAGGGATCATGGCTACACCTTC.